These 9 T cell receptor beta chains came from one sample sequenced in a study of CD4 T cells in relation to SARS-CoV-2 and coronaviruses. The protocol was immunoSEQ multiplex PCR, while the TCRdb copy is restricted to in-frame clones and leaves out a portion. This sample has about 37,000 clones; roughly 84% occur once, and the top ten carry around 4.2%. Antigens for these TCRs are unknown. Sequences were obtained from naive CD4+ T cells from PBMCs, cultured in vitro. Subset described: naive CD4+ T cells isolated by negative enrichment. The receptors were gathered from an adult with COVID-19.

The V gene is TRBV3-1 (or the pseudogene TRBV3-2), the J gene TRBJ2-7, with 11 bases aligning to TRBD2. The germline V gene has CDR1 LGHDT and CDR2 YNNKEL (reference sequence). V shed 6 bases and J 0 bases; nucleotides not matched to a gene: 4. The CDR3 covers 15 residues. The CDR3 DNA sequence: TGTGCCAGCAGGGGGGGGACTAGCGGCTCCTACGAGCAGTACTTC. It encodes CASRGGTSGSYEQYF.

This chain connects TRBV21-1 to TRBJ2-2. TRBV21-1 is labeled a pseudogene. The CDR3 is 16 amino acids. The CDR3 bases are TGTGCCAGCAGCAAAGGGGACCGCCCGAACACCGGGGAGCTGTTTTTT. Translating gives CASSKGDRPNTGELFF.

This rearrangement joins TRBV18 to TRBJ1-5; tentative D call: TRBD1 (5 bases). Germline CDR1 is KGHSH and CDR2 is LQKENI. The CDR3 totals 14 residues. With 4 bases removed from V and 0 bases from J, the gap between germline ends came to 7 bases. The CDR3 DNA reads TGTGCCAGCTCACTACAGGATAGCAATCAGCCCCAGCATTTT. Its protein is CASSLQDSNQPQHF.

This chain's CDR3 is CASSVASLNYGYTF. CDR3 sequence (DNA): TGTGCCAGCAGCGTAGCTTCCCTGAACTATGGCTACACCTTC. The chain carries TRBV9 and TRBJ1-2, with D unresolved. The CDR3 consists of 14 residues. Looked up from germline, CDR1 is SGDLS and CDR2 is YYNGEE. The V end was cut by 0 bases, the J end by 2 bases, with 8 bases between.

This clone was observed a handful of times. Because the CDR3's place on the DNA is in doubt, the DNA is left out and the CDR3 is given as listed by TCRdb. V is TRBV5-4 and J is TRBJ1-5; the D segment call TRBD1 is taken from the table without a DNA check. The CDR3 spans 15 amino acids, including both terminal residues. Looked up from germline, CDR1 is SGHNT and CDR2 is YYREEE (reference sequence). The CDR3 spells CASSFGPGHNQPQHF.

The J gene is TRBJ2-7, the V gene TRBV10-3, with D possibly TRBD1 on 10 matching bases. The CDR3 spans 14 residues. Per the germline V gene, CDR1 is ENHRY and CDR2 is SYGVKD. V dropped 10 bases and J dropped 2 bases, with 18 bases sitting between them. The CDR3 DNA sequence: TGTGCCAGCGGGGGGGGGACAGGGGCCTACGAGCAGTACTTC. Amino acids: CASGGGTGAYEQYF.

The CDR3: CASSVESGAGNTIYF. The CDR3 DNA reads as TGTGCCAGCAGCGTAGAATCAGGGGCTGGAAACACCATATATTTT. The chain joins TRBV9 to TRBJ1-3, with D tentatively TRBD1 (6 bases). Germline V gene data show CDR1 as SGDLS and CDR2 as YYNGEE. The length of the CDR3 is 15 residues. The V gene lost 0 bases and the J gene lost 2 bases, with 9 bases spanning the gap.

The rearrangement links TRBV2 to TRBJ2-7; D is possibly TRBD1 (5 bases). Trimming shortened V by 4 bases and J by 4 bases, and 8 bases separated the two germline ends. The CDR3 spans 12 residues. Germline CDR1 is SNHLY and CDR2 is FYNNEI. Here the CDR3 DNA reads TGTGCCAGCAGTGTCAGGGAATACGAGCAGTACTTC. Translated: CASSVREYEQYF.

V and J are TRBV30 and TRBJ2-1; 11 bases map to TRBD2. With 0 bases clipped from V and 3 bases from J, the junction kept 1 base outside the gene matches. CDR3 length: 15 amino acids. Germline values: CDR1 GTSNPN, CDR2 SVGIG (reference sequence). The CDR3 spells CAWSVLAGVYNEQFF. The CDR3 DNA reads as TGTGCCTGGAGTGTACTAGCGGGAGTCTACAATGAGCAGTTCTTC.